This entry describes one TCR beta chain. Its antigen is unidentified. These data originate in a study of T cell responses to AZD1222 COVID-19 vaccine. Using immunoSEQ multiplex PCR, the repertoire was profiled, and TCRdb retains in-frame clones only, with some absent. The table records 100,000 to 150,000 clones, 80% to 90% of them present only once. The junction had 6 bases not matched to a gene; V was cut back by 5 bases and J by 4 bases. Germline CDR1 and CDR2: SGHAT and FQNNGV. CDR3 size: 14 residues. Study-wide findings and caveats: Samples come after the peak T cell response, not at day 14.

This rearrangement joins TRBV11-2 to TRBJ2-7, with 9 bases aligning to TRBD2. Here the sequenced sample was peripheral blood, taken on day 0 of AZD1222 vaccination. The TCR originated in an adult in good health. The CDR3 DNA reads TGTGCCAGCAGCGGCGGGGGGGATCCTTACGAGCAGTACTTC. It translates to CASSGGGDPYEQYF.